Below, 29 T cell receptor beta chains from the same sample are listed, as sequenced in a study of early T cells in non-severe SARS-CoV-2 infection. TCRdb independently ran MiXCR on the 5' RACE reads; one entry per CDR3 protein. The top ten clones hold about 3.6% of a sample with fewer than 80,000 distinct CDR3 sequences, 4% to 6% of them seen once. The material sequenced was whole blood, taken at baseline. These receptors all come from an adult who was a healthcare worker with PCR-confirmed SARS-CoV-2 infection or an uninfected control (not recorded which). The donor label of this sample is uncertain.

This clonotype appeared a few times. In nucleotides, the CDR3 is TGTGCCACCGGGGGGGGTCCGGGGCAGCCCCAGCATTTT. The encoded protein is CATGGGPGQPQHF. The chain has TRBV28 and TRBJ1-5; a weak D match, TRBD1 (5 bases). The V gene's germline CDR1 is MDHEN and CDR2 SYDVKM. The CDR3 length is 13 residues. The V gene lost 10 bases and the J gene lost 7 bases, with 17 bases spanning the gap.

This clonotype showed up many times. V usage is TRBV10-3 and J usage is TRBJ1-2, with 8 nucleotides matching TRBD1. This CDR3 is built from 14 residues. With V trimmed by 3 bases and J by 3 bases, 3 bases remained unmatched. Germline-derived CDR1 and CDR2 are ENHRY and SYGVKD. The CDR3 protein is CAISDQGAHYGYTF. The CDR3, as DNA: TGTGCCATCAGTGATCAGGGGGCTCACTATGGCTACACCTTC.

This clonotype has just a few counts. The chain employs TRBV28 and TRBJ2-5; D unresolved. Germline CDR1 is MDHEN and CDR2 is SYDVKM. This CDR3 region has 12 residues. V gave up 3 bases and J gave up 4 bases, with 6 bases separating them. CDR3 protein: CASSLIGETQYF. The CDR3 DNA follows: TGTGCCAGCAGTTTGATCGGAGAGACCCAGTACTTC.

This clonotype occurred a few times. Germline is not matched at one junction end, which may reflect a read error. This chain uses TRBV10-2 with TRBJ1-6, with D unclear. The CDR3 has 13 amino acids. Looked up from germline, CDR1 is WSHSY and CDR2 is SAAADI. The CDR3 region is CASSVTADSLLHF. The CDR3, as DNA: TGCGCTAGCAGTGTGACGGCCGATTCACTCCTCCACTTT.

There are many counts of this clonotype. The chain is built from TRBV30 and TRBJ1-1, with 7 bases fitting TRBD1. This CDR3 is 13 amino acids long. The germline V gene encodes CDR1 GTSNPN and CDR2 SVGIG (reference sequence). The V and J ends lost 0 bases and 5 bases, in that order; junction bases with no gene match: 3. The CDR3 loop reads CAWSVPGGTEAFF. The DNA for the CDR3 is TGTGCCTGGAGTGTACCAGGGGGGACTGAAGCTTTCTTT.

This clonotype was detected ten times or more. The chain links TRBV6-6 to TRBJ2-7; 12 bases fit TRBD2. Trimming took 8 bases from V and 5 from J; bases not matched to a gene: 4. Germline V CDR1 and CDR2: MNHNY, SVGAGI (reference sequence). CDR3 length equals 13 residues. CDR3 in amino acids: CASRLAGVDEQYF. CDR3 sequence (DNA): TGTGCCAGCCGACTAGCGGGGGTAGACGAGCAGTACTTC.

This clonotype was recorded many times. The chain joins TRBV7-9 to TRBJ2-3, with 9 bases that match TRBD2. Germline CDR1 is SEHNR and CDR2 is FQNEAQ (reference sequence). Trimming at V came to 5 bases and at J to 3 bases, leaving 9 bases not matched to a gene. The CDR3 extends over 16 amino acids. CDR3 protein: CASSGKRLAGTDTQYF. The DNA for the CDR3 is TGTGCCAGCAGCGGAAAGCGGCTAGCGGGGACAGATACGCAGTATTTT.

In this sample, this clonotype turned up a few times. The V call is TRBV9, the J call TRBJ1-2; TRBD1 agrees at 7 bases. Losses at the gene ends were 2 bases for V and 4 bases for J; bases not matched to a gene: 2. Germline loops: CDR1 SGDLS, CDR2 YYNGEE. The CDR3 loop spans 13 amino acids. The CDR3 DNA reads TGTGCCAGCAGCGTGGGACAGCTCTATGGCTACACCTTC. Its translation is CASSVGQLYGYTF.

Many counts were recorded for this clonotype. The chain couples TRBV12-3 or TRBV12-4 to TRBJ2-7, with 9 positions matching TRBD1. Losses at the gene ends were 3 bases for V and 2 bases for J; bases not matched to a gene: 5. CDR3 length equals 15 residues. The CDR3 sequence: CASSFGQGTTYEQYF. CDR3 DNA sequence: TGTGCCAGCAGTTTCGGACAGGGGACCACCTACGAGCAGTACTTC.

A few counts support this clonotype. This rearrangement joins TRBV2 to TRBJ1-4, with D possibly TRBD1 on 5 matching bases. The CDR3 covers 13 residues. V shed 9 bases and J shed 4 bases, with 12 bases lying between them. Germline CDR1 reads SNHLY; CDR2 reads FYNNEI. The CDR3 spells CARATANNEKLFF. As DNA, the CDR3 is TGTGCCAGAGCGACAGCGAATAATGAAAAACTGTTTTTT.

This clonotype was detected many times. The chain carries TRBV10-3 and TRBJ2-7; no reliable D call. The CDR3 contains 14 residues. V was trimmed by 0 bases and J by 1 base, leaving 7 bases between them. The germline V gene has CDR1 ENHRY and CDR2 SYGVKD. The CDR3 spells CAISESGRSYEQYF. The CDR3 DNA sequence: TGTGCCATCAGTGAGTCGGGCAGATCCTACGAGCAGTACTTC.

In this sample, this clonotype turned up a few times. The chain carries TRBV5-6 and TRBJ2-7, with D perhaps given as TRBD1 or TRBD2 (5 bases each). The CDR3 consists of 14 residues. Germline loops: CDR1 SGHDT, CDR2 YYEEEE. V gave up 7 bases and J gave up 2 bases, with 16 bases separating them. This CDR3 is CASRSGTLTYEQYF. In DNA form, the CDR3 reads TGTGCCAGCCGATCCGGGACCCTTACCTACGAGCAGTACTTC.

The CDR3 protein is CASSFLTHEQYF. The CDR3 nucleotides are TGTGCCAGCAGCTTCCTGACCCACGAGCAGTACTTC. The rearrangement links TRBV7-9 to TRBJ2-7; the D is unclear. The length of the CDR3 is 12 residues. V was trimmed by 3 bases and J by 5 bases, leaving 8 bases between them. CDR1 is SEHNR, CDR2 FQNEAQ, per germline (reference sequence). Filled out from reference TRBV7-9 and TRBJ2-7, the complete variable domain reads DTGVSQNPRHKITKRGQNVTFRCDPISEHNRLYWYRQTLGQGPEFLTYFQNEAQLEKSRLLSDRFSAERPKGSFSTLEIQRTEQGDSAMYLCASSFLTHEQYFGPGTRLTVT.

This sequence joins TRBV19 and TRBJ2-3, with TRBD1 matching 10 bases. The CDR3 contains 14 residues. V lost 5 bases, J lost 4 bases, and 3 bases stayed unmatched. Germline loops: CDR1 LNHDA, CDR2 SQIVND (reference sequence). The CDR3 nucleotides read TGTGCCAGTAGTGAGACAGGGGGCCCAGATACGCAGTATTTT. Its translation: CASSETGGPDTQYF. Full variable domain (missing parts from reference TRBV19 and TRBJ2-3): DGGITQSPKYLFRKEGQNVTLSCEQNLNHDAMYWYRQDPGQGLRLIYYSQIVNDFQKGDIAEGYSVSREKKESFPLTVTSAQKNPTAFYLCASSETGGPDTQYFGPGTRLTVL.

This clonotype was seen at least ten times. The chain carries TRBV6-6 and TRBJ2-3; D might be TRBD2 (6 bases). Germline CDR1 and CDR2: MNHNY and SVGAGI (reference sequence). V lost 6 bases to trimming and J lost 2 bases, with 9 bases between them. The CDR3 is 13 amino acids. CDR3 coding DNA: TGTGCCAGCAGCCGGGACTCCACAGATACGCAGTATTTT. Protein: CASSRDSTDTQYF.

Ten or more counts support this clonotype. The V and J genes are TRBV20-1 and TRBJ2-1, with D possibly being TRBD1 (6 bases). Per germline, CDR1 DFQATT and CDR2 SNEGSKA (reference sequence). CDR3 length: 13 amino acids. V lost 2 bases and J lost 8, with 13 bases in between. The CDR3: CSARRTGLDEQFF. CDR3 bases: TGCAGTGCTAGACGTACAGGGTTGGATGAGCAGTTCTTC.

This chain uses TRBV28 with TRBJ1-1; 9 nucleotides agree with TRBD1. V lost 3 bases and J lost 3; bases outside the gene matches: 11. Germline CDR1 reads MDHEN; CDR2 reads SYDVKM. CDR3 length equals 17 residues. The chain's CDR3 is CASSFPPRTGADTEAFF. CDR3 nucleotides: TGTGCCAGCAGTTTTCCCCCCAGGACAGGGGCGGACACTGAAGCTTTCTTT.

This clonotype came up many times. CDR3 protein: CATGGKAGYNEQFF. For the CDR3, the DNA is TGTGCCACCGGAGGAAAGGCGGGCTACAATGAGCAGTTCTTC. The chain employs TRBV24-1 and TRBJ2-1, with a tentative D call TRBD2 (5 bases). Germline CDR1 reads KGHDR; CDR2 reads SFDVKD. V was trimmed by 9 bases and J by 3 bases, leaving 14 bases between them. CDR3 length equals 14 residues.

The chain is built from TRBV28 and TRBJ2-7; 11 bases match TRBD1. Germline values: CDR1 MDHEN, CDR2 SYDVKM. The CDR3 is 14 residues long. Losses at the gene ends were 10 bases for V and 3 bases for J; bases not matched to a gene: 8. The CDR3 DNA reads TGTGCCACGCTAGGTGGGACAGGGGGCTACGAGCAGTACTTC. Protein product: CATLGGTGGYEQYF.

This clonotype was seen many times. CDR3 sequence reads: CASSPQGMGYGYTF. In nucleotides, the CDR3 is TGTGCCAGCTCACCACAGGGAATGGGCTATGGCTACACCTTC. This chain links TRBV18 with TRBJ1-2; D is unresolved. This CDR3 has 14 residues. V dropped 1 base and J dropped 4 bases, with 10 bases sitting between them. CDR1 is KGHSH and CDR2 is LQKENI in the germline V gene.

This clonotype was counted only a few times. The CDR3, as DNA: TGTGCCAGCAGGCTGGACAGGGATGTAAACATTCAGTACTTC. Residues: CASRLDRDVNIQYF. The chain has TRBV2 and TRBJ2-4; TRBD1 aligns across 8 bases. The V and J ends lost 6 bases and 6 bases, in that order; junction bases with no gene match: 7. The CDR3 is 14 amino acids. Germline V gene lookup returns CDR1 SNHLY and CDR2 FYNNEI. Complete variable domain (other parts from reference TRBV2 and TRBJ2-4): EPEVTQTPSHQVTQMGQEVILRCVPISNHLYFYWYRQILGQKVEFLVSFYNNEISEKSEIFDDQFSVERPDGSNFTLKIRSTKLEDSAMYFCASRLDRDVNIQYFGAGTRLSVL.

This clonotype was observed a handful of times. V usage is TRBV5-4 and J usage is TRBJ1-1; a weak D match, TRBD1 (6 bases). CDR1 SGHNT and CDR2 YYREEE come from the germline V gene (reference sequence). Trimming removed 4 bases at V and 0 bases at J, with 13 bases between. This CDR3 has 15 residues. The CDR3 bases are TGTGCCAGCAGCCCAAGGGGGAATCTGAACACTGAAGCTTTCTTT. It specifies CASSPRGNLNTEAFF.

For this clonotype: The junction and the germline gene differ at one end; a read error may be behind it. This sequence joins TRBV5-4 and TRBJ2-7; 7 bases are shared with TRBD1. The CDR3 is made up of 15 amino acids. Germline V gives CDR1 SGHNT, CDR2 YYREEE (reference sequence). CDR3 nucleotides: TGTGGCAGCAGCTTGGGAAGGGACAGATCCTACGAGCAGTACTTC. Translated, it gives CGSSLGRDRSYEQYF.

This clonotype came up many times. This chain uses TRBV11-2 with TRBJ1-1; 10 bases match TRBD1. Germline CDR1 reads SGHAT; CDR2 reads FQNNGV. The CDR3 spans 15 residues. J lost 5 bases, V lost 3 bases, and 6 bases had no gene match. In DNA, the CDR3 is TGTGCCAGCAGCTTCCTTGGACAGGGGGATACTGAAGCTTTCTTT. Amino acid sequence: CASSFLGQGDTEAFF.

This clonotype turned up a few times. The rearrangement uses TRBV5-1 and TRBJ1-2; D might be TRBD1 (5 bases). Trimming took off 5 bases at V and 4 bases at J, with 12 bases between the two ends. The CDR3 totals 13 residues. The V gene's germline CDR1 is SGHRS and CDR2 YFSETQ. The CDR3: CASRDKSSYGYTF. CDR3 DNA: TGCGCCAGCAGGGACAAGAGTAGCTATGGCTACACCTTC.

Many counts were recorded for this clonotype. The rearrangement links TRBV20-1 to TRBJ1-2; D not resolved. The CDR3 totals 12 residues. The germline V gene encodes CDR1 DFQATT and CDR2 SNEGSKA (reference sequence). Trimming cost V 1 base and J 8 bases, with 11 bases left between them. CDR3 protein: CSARVRGSGYTF. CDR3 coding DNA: TGCAGTGCTAGAGTCCGAGGGAGCGGCTACACCTTC.

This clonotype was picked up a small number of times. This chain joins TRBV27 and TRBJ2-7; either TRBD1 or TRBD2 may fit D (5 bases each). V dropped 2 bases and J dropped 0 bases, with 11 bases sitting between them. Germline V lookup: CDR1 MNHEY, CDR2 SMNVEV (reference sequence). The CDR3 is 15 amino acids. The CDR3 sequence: CASSLNGAVSYEQYF. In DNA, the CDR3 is TGTGCCAGCAGTTTAAACGGGGCCGTCTCCTACGAGCAGTACTTC.

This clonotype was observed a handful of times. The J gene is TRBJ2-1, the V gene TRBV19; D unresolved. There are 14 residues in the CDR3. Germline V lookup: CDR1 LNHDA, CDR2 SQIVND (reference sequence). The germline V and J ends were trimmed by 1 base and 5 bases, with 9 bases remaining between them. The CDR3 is CASSIVLRDNEQFF. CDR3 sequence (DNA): TGTGCCAGTAGTATAGTGCTTAGGGACAATGAGCAGTTCTTC.

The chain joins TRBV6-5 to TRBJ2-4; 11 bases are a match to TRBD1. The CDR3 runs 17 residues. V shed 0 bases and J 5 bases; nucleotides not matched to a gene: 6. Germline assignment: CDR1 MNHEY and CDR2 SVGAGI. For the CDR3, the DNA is TGTGCCAGCAGTTACTCGTCACGGGGACAGGGGGAAAACATTCAGTACTTC. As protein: CASSYSSRGQGENIQYF.